This passage covers 13 T cell receptor beta chains from one sample sequenced in a study of blood T cell repertoires in COVID-19. The protocol was immunoSEQ multiplex PCR, while the TCRdb copy is restricted to in-frame clones and leaves out a portion. This sample carries about 84,000 clones, over 75% of them seen once, and the ten largest clones take over 6.5%. Sequencing was done on a sample of peripheral blood. The receptor set was obtained from a man between 65 and 85 years old with acute or convalescent COVID-19.

The chain links TRBV30 to TRBJ2-5, with 7 bases matching TRBD1. The CDR3 covers 16 residues. Per the germline V gene, CDR1 is GTSNPN and CDR2 is SVGIG (reference sequence). V shed 3 bases and J 1 base; nucleotides not matched to a gene: 11. The CDR3 region is CAWSPTTGVSQETQYF. The CDR3 bases are TGTGCCTGGAGCCCGACCACAGGGGTGTCCCAAGAGACCCAGTACTTC.

This sequence joins TRBV2 and TRBJ2-1, with D hard to call. V was cut by 4 bases and J by 4 bases, with 11 bases left in between. The CDR3 sequence is 14 residues long. The V gene's germline CDR1 is SNHLY and CDR2 FYNNEI. The CDR3 reads CASSAAFGYNEQFF. Written as DNA, the CDR3 is TGTGCCAGCAGTGCGGCCTTCGGGTACAATGAGCAGTTCTTC.

J is TRBJ2-4 and V is TRBV7-9; 11 bases are a match to TRBD2. From germline, CDR1 is SEHNR and CDR2 FQNEAQ (reference sequence). The trim removed 5 bases at V and 0 bases at J, leaving 3 bases unmatched. CDR3 length: 16 residues. The CDR3 loop is CASSPGLAVAKNIQYF. The CDR3 DNA reads as TGTGCCAGCAGCCCGGGACTAGCGGTAGCCAAAAACATTCAGTACTTC.

This chain uses TRBV2 with TRBJ1-4, with no clear D. The CDR3 is 14 residues long. Trimming took 5 bases from V and 1 from J, leaving 8 bases between them. Germline CDR1 is SNHLY and CDR2 is FYNNEI. CDR3 DNA: TGTGCCAGCAGTAAAACAAGAACTAATGAAAAACTGTTTTTT. It yields the protein CASSKTRTNEKLFF.

The chain couples TRBV9 to TRBJ2-2; D remains unclear. CDR1 is SGDLS, CDR2 YYNGEE, per germline. V shed 0 bases and J shed 3 bases, with 9 bases lying between them. This CDR3 is built from 15 residues. The CDR3 nucleotides are TGTGCCAGCAGCGTAGGAAACTTGGACACCGGGGAGCTGTTTTTT. Encoded protein: CASSVGNLDTGELFF.

This clone was counted a few times. This chain links TRBV5-1 with TRBJ1-1, with D possibly matching TRBD1 (6 bases). Germline-derived CDR1 and CDR2 are SGHRS and YFSETQ. The V end was cut by 3 bases, the J end by 4 bases, with 25 bases between. The length of the CDR3 is 18 residues. CDR3 protein: CASSSLLSGGVFSTEAFF. The CDR3 region has the DNA TGCGCCAGCAGCTCATTATTATCGGGGGGCGTCTTTAGCACTGAAGCTTTCTTT.

V gene TRBV5-1 combines with J gene TRBJ1-1, with 9 nucleotides matching TRBD1. Per the germline V gene, CDR1 is SGHRS and CDR2 is YFSETQ. The V and J ends lost 3 bases and 2 bases, in that order; junction bases with no gene match: 5. This CDR3 spans 15 amino acids. The CDR3, as DNA: TGCGCCAGCAGCTCCCGGACAGGGGTAAACACTGAAGCTTTCTTT. Its protein product is CASSSRTGVNTEAFF. Supplemented by reference TRBV5-1 and TRBJ1-1, the full variable domain reads KAGVTQTPRYLIKTRGQQVTLSCSPISGHRSVSWYQQTPGQGLQFLFEYFSETQRNKGNFPGRFSGRQFSNSRSEMNVSTLELGDSALYLCASSSRTGVNTEAFFGQGTRLTVV.

CDR3 nucleotides: TGTGCCACCAGCAGACTGATTCAGGGAAATACGCAGTATTTT. Translated: CATSRLIQGNTQYF. The V gene is TRBV15, the J gene TRBJ2-3; maybe TRBD1 (5 bases). The CDR3 runs to 14 residues. V lost 2 bases, J lost 7 bases, and 13 bases lay in between. Germline loops: CDR1 LNHNV, CDR2 YYDKDF (reference sequence). The variable domain in full, completed from reference TRBV15 and TRBJ2-3, reads DAMVIQNPRYQVTQFGKPVTLSCSQTLNHNVMYWYQQKSSQAPKLLFHYYDKDFNNEADTPDNFQSRRPNTSFCFLDIRSPGLGDTAMYLCATSRLIQGNTQYFGPGTRLTVL.

The rearrangement links TRBV7-9 to TRBJ1-2; D is unresolved. V was cut by 1 base and J by 3 bases, with 15 bases left in between. Germline V gene lookup returns CDR1 SEHNR and CDR2 FQNEAQ (reference sequence). The CDR3 is 16 amino acids. The CDR3 here is CASSLDISIVDYGYTF. The CDR3 nucleotides are TGTGCCAGCAGCTTAGACATAAGTATTGTCGACTATGGCTACACCTTC. Full variable domain (outside the CDR3, taken from reference TRBV7-9 and TRBJ1-2): DTGVSQNPRHKITKRGQNVTFRCDPISEHNRLYWYRQTLGQGPEFLTYFQNEAQLEKSRLLSDRFSAERPKGSFSTLEIQRTEQGDSAMYLCASSLDISIVDYGYTFGSGTRLTVV.

CDR3 loop: CASSFWGTGSNQPQHF. The CDR3 region has the DNA TGTGCCAGCAGCTTCTGGGGGACAGGGAGCAATCAGCCCCAGCATTTT. J is TRBJ1-5 and V is TRBV7-2; 9 bases line up with TRBD1. Per the germline V gene, CDR1 is SGHTA and CDR2 is FQGNSA. This CDR3 comprises 16 residues. Trimming removed 3 bases from V and 1 base from J; junction bases left unmatched: 4.

The V call is TRBV28, the J call TRBJ2-1; TRBD2 matches at 11 bases. Germline V CDR1 and CDR2: MDHEN, SYDVKM. CDR3 size: 16 residues. The J segment lost 2 bases and the V segment lost 4 bases, leaving 4 bases of the junction unmatched. CDR3 nucleotide sequence: TGTGCCAGCAGTTCCCGACTAGCGGGAACCTACAATGAGCAGTTCTTC. Translation gives CASSSRLAGTYNEQFF.

Comment on this clone: At one of its ends the junction is not consistent with the germline gene, which may arise from a read error. V gene TRBV6-5 combines with J gene TRBJ2-7; D may be TRBD1 (6 bases). CDR3 length: 15 residues. The germline V gene has CDR1 MNHEY and CDR2 SVGAGI. The CDR3 bases are TGTGCCAGCAGTGACTCCCAGGGGATCTCCTACGAGCAGTACTTC. It yields the protein CASSDSQGISYEQYF.

This clone was recorded once. The V and J genes are TRBV7-2 and TRBJ1-5; D is perhaps TRBD1 (5 bases). Between the trimmed V and J ends, which lost 5 bases and 6 bases, there was a span of 14 bases. Germline V gene data show CDR1 as SGHTA and CDR2 as FQGNSA. The CDR3 covers 14 residues. The CDR3 sequence: CASSGTGGGQPQHF. DNA of the CDR3: TGTGCCAGCAGCGGGACGGGGGGAGGTCAGCCCCAGCATTTT.